Following are 6 T cell receptor beta chains from one sample sequenced in a study of T cell repertoires in cytomegalovirus infection. No antigens are known for them. TCRdb reprocessed the reads with MiXCR, giving one entry per CDR3 protein. This sample has 650,000 to 850,000 distinct CDR3 sequences, with 25% to 30% found just once. The sample was cultured CD8+ T cells from PBMCs, taken from culture after CMV antigen stimulation. These receptors came from a human donor in good health (CMV status not recorded). Some clones in this sample may be carry-over from other donors' samples.

The sample holds a few counts of this clonotype. The chain carries TRBV6-5 and TRBJ2-3; D gene ambiguous. Between the trimmed V and J ends, which lost 7 bases and 4 bases, there was a span of 12 bases. CDR1 and CDR2 from the germline V gene are MNHEY and SVGAGI. This CDR3 is built from 13 residues. This chain's CDR3 is CASKRSVADTQYF. In nucleotides, the CDR3 is TGTGCCAGCAAGCGATCGGTGGCAGATACGCAGTATTTT.

The chain couples TRBV7-9 to TRBJ2-3, with D unresolved. The V and J ends lost 5 bases and 7 bases respectively, with 19 bases between them. Germline V CDR1 and CDR2: SEHNR, FQNEAQ (reference sequence). This CDR3 region has 15 residues. The CDR3 nucleotides are TGTGCCAGCAGCCCCACTGGGTCTGCCCCCAATACGCAGTATTTT. Its protein product is CASSPTGSAPNTQYF.

This clonotype was counted ten times or more. The chain has TRBV12-3 or TRBV12-4 and TRBJ1-3, with a weak D call TRBD1 (6 bases). Trimming shortened V by 6 bases and J by 7 bases, and 16 bases separated the two germline ends. The CDR3 has 14 amino acids. The CDR3 DNA is TGTGCCAGCAGACAACAGGGTCGATTGAACACCATATATTTT. Amino acid sequence: CASRQQGRLNTIYF.

In DNA form, the CDR3 reads TGTGCCAGCAGTTACGGGAGGGGGATGAACACCGGGGAGCTGTTTTTT. This gives the protein CASSYGRGMNTGELFF. V usage is TRBV6-5 and J usage is TRBJ2-2; a weak D match, TRBD2 (7 bases). V lost 2 bases, J lost 1 base, and 11 bases lay in between. Germline CDR1 reads MNHEY; CDR2 reads SVGAGI. The CDR3 extends over 16 amino acids.

This clonotype was seen at least ten times. CDR3 bases: TGTGCCAGCAGCTTAGCGGAGGGGCGCTTCCATGGCTACACCTTC. This translates into CASSLAEGRFHGYTF. V gene TRBV7-2 combines with J gene TRBJ1-2, with TRBD1 as a possible D gene (5 bases). Deletions cut 0 bases from V and 6 bases from J, with 14 bases between. Germline CDR1 reads SGHTA; CDR2 reads FQGNSA. The CDR3 extends over 15 amino acids.

The chain carries TRBV5-4 and TRBJ1-2, with D maybe TRBD1 (6 bases). V was pared by 4 bases and J by 7 bases, with 11 bases between. Germline V gene sequence: CDR1 SGHNT, CDR2 YYREEE (reference sequence). The CDR3 loop spans 12 amino acids. CDR3 residues: CASSTGTAGYTF. In DNA, the CDR3 is TGTGCCAGCAGCACAGGGACTGCTGGCTACACCTTC.